The source of this T cell receptor (beta chain) is a study of T cells in Graves' hyperthyroidism and ophthalmopathy. Over 18 months, lack of ophthalmopathy progression marked Graves' hyperthyroidism as stable. The authors took PBMCs from about 9.5 ml fresh peripheral blood. Trimming pared 4 bases from V and 11 bases from J, leaving 18 bases between. The CDR3 consists of 13 residues. Germline loops: CDR1 SGHRS, CDR2 YFSETQ. Amplification of TCR beta CDR3 regions used RNA as the template. TCR CDR3 underwent first-round RT-PCR with the HTBI primer set. TCRdb re-called the multiplex PCR reads with MiXCR, one entry per CDR3 protein. The sample carries about 840,000 distinct CDR3 sequences, over 35% recorded once.

The TCR sequence derives from a man in his late teens or twenties with Graves' hyperthyroidism. V is TRBV5-1 and J is TRBJ1-1; tentatively, D is TRBD1 (5 bases). The specimen was blood. The CDR3 DNA reads TGCGCCAGCAGCGAAGATGGGGGTCGTGGGGCTTTCTTT. Translation gives CASSEDGGRGAFF.